This T cell receptor (beta chain) was recorded in a study of T cell responses to AZD1222 COVID-19 vaccine. Study results and limitations: Seropositivity was recorded at baseline in only a handful of AZD1222 recipients.

This table comes from immunoSEQ multiplex PCR, and its TCRdb copy is limited to in-frame clones, with some not included. The sample includes 150,000 to 200,000 clones, roughly 94% of them seen just once. Turning to this clone: Its cognate antigen is unknown.

The source was peripheral blood, collected 28 days after the second AZD1222 dose. This TCR was sampled from an adult who received the AZD1222 COVID-19 vaccine.

CDR3 nucleotides: TGTGCCAGCAGTTTACTCACGACAGGGGCGGCGGAAAAACTGTTTTTT. It translates to CASSLLTTGAAEKLFF. This rearrangement joins TRBV27 to TRBJ1-4, with 8 bases lining up with TRBD1. Germline assignment: CDR1 MNHEY and CDR2 SMNVEV (reference sequence). The CDR3 length is 16 residues. The V segment lost 2 bases and the J segment 8 bases; nucleotides outside the gene matches: 10.